This TCR beta chain was captured in a study of blood T cell repertoires in COVID-19 (dated by TCRdb to 2018 to 2021). Regarding the research as a whole: The collaborator samples originated in the United States, Italy and Spain and spanned the acute and convalescent phases of COVID-19. Samples were obtained from the ongoing ImmuneRACE study (first 160 participants) and from some 1,200 subjects provided by 6 global collaborators. A de-identified subject ID, COVID-19 status, age in years and sex were almost always included in the sample metadata. Deeply sampled blood TCRbeta repertoires from subjects exposed to, actively infected with, or recovered from COVID-19 were included in the dataset. The prospective study material was composed of cDNA or gDNA derived from T cells, B-cell-depleted T cells, or PBMCs. The repertoires were released in a freely available public database intended as a resource for research on the immune response to SARS-CoV-2. Where HLA class I and class II types were available, the types were taken from metadata supplied by the sample provider, not from assay-based typing.

Summary of the overall study and its limitations: How much clinical and demographic metadata was included differed by source and by participant, and the metadata was provided uncurated.

Trimming costs V 3 bases and J 10 bases, and their ends lie 22 bases apart. The CDR3 contains 15 residues, cysteine and phenylalanine counted. The retained sequence is limited to the CDR3, 45 bases, with the frame set at the first base. CDR1 DFQATT and CDR2 SNEGSKA were looked up in the germline V gene (reference sequence). TCRbeta CDR3 regions were amplified from genomic DNA using the immunoSEQ Assay, a bias-controlled multiplex PCR. The study's processing was this. Nucleated cell counts per sample were estimated from amplification of reference gene primers within the assay. To quantify the absolute abundance of each unique TCRbeta CDR3 rearrangement, sequence reads were collapsed and filtered. Productive Simpson clonality was computed per sample as the square root of Simpson's diversity index over productive rearrangements. In its TCRdb copy, this immuneACCESS table keeps in-frame sequences only and misses some clones. Where compared with another copy, unresolved V genes explain less than half of these, and the others have no known cause. V and J calls and clone size are given by that table; D and trimming were obtained from the DNA. The table for this sample lists just over 650,000 clones; 90% of them were counted only once. The top ten constitute approximately 0.25% of the sample.

Collaborating institutions collected whole blood in K2EDTA tubes following their own protocols. For TCRbeta analysis, collaborators shipped samples as frozen whole blood, isolated PBMCs, or DNA extracted from either of those sample types. This clone was recorded once. The antigen it recognizes is unknown. There are no base qualities to consult, and no much larger clone falls within one base. The sequenced sample consisted of peripheral blood. The receptor's source is a woman aged 18-29 years with acute or convalescent COVID-19. Recombination connected TRBV20-1 to TRBJ2-1, with the D segment identity uncertain. The CDR3: CSASRLINPDGEQFF. The sequence in DNA is TGCAGTGCTAGTCGCCTTATAAACCCAGACGGGGAGCAGTTCTTC.